A selection of T cell receptor beta chains follows, all from one sample in a study of memory CD4+ T cells and cytomegalovirus serostatus. Sequencing used immunoSEQ multiplex PCR; TCRdb keeps in-frame clones, though not all of them. In the table there are roughly 56,000 clones, 82% of which are singletons. Input material: memory CD4+ T cells from blood. The source of these receptors is an adult in good health and CMV-seronegative. CDR3s include the opening cysteine and the closing phenylalanine or tryptophan. Fields, in order: clone size, D gene, V gene, J gene, CDR3 DNA, CDR3 protein. D genes are given only for firm matches. Rows may omit the clone size; those that give it use once, few, many or a size class.

NA,NA,TRBV2,TRBJ2-7,TGTGCCAGCAGTGAAACGCAGGGGGGAGGTTACGAGCAGTACTTC,CASSETQGGGYEQYF
NA,NA,TRBV7-8,TRBJ1-4,TGTGCCAGCAGCCTAGACAGGACAACTAATGAAAAACTGTTTTTT,CASSLDRTTNEKLFF
NA,TRBD2,TRBV30,TRBJ2-7,TGTGCCCACTCCCGCGCGGGGGACTACGAGCAGTACTTC,CAHSRAGDYEQYF
NA,TRBD1,TRBV18,TRBJ1-6,TGTGCCAGCTCACCCCCGGGGACAGTCTATAATTCACCCCTCCACTTT,CASSPPGTVYNSPLHF
NA,TRBD2,TRBV10-3,TRBJ2-3,TGTGCCATCAGTGAGCGGGGGGAAAGAGATACGCAGTATTTT,CAISERGERDTQYF
NA,NA,TRBV11-1,TRBJ1-6,TGTGCCAGCAGCTTGTGGGGCCGTAATTCACCCCTCCACTTT,CASSLWGRNSPLHF
NA,TRBD1,TRBV6-5,TRBJ2-4,TGTGCCAGCAGCCGGGACAGGGCGGCCAAAAACATTCAGTACTTC,CASSRDRAAKNIQYF
NA,NA,TRBV27,TRBJ1-1,TGTGCCAGCGCCGACAGAAACACTGAAGCTTTCTTT,CASADRNTEAFF
NA,NA,TRBV28,TRBJ1-5,TGTGCCAGCAGCTCGGACGGCCTCAATCAGCCCCAGCATTTT,CASSSDGLNQPQHF
once,NA,TRBV27,TRBJ2-1,TGTGCCAGCAGTCCCTCGTCGCCCCGATCCAGATACAATGAGCAGTTCTTC,CASSPSSPRSRYNEQFF
once,NA,TRBV7-9,TRBJ1-2,TGTGCCAGCAGCAGGGACAACTATGGCTACACCTTC,CASSRDNYGYTF
NA,TRBD1,TRBV2,TRBJ2-6,TGTGCCAGCAGTGATTGGGGACAGGGGACTGGGGCCAACGTCCTGACTTTC,CASSDWGQGTGANVLTF
NA,TRBD2,TRBV29-1,TRBJ2-5,TGCAGCGTTGAAAAATCGTCGGGACTAGCGGGGGAAGAGACCCAGTACTTC,CSVEKSSGLAGEETQYF
NA,NA,TRBV5-4,TRBJ2-3,TGTGCCAGCAGCTTGGAAGGGCAAACGCAGTATTTT,CASSLEGQTQYF
NA,TRBD1,TRBV2,TRBJ2-7,TGTGCCAGCAGTAGTTCTATGGGGACAGGGGCCAACGAGCAGTACTTC,CASSSSMGTGANEQYF
NA,TRBD1,TRBV27,TRBJ1-1,TGTGCCAGCAGTCTAAGGGACAGACCGAACACTGAAGCTTTCTTT,CASSLRDRPNTEAFF
NA,TRBD1,TRBV18,TRBJ1-5,TGTGCCAGATCCCCGGGACAGTGGGTGATCAGGCCCCAGCATTTT,CARSPGQWVIRPQHF
few,NA,TRBV7-9,TRBJ2-3,TGTGCCAGCAGCCCCCAGCAGACCGTTACGCAGTATTTT,CASSPQQTVTQYF
NA,TRBD2,TRBV12-5,TRBJ2-3,TGTGCTAGTGGTTTGGTCGGGGGGAGCACAGATACGCAGTATTTT,CASGLVGGSTDTQYF
few,NA,TRBV27,TRBJ1-1,TGTGCCAGCAGTCCACGTCTTGGCACTGAAGCTTTCTTT,CASSPRLGTEAFF
NA,NA,TRBV29-1,TRBJ1-2,TGCAGCGTTGCCTGGCGCTGGAGTGGCTACACCTTC,CSVAWRWSGYTF
NA,NA,TRBV7-2,TRBJ1-3,TGTGCCAGCAGCAGAGACACCACCTCTGGAAACACCATATATTTT,CASSRDTTSGNTIYF
NA,NA,TRBV6-1,TRBJ2-3,TGTGCCAGCAGTGAAGCGATCTGGACAGATACGCAGTATTTT,CASSEAIWTDTQYF
NA,NA,TRBV7-8,TRBJ1-5,TGTGCCAGCAGCTTAACAGGGAATCAGCCCCAGCATTTT,CASSLTGNQPQHF
NA,NA,TRBV2,TRBJ1-1,TGTGCCAGCAGTGAAGCGCTTCGGCAGGCCTTCGCTGAAGCTTTCTTT,CASSEALRQAFAEAFF